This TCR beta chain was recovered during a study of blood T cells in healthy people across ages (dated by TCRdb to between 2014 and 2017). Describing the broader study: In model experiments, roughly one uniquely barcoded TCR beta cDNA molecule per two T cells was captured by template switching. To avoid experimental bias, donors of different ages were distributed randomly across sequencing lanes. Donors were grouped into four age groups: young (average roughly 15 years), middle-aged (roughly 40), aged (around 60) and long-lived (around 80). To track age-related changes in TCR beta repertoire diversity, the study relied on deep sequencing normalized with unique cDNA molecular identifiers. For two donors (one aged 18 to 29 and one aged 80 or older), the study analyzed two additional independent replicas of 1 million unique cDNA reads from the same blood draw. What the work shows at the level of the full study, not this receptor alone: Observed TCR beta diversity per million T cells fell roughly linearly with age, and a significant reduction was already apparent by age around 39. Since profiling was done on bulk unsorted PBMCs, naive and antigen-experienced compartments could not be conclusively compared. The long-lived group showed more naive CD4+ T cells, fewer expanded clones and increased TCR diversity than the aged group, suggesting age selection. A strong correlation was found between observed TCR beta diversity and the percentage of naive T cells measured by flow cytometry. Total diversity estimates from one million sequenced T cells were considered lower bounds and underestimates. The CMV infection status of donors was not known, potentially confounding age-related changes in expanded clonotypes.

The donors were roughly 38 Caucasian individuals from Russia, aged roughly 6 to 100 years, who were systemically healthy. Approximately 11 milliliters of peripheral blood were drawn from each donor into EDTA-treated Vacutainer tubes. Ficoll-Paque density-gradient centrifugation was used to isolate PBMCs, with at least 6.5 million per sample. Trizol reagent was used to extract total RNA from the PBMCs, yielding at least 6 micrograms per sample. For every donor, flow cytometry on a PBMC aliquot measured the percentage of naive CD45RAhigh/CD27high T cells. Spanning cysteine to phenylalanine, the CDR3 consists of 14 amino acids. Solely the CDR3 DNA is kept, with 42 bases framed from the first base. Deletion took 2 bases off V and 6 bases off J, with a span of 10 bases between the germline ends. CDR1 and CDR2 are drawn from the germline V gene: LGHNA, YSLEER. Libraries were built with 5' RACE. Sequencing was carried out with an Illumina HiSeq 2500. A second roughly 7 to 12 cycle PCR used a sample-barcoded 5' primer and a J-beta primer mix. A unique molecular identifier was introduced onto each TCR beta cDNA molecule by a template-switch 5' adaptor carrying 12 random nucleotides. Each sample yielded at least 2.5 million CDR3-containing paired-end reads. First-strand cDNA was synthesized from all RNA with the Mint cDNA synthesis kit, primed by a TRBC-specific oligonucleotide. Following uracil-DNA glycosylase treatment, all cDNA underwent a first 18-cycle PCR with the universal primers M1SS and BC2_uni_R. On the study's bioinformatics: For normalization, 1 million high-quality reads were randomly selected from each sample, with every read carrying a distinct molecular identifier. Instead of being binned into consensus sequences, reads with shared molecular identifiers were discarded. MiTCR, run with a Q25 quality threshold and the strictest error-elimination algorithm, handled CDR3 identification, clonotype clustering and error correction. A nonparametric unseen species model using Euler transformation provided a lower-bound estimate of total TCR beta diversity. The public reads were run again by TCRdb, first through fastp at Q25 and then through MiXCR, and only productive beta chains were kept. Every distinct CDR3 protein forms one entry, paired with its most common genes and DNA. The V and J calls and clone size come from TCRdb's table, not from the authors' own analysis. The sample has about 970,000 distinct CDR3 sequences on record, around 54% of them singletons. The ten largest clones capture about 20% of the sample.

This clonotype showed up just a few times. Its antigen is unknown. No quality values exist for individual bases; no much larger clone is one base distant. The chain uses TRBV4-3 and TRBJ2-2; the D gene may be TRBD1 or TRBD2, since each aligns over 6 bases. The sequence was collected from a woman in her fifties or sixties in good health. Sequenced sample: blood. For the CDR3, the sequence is CASSQKRGAGELFF. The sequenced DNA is TGCGCCAGCAGCCAAAAAAGGGGGGCCGGGGAGCTGTTTTTT.